The 18 T cell receptor beta chains listed next were all sequenced from one sample in a study of blood T cells in healthy people across ages. Through a sample-barcoded 5' primer and a J-beta primer mix, a second PCR was run for roughly 7 to 11 cycles. Each CDR3 protein is one row after TCRdb ran MiXCR on the 5' RACE reads. The table records about 670,000 distinct CDR3 sequences, roughly 41% of them present only once. Sequencing was carried out using blood. These TCRs come from a man of 80 years or more in good health.

The chain links TRBV4-3 to TRBJ1-1, with a weak D call TRBD1 (6 bases). Germline CDR1 is LGHNA and CDR2 is YSLEER. V was trimmed by 4 bases and J by 8 bases, leaving 14 bases between them. The length of the CDR3 is 13 residues. CDR3 bases: TGCGCCAGCAGCCGGTACCCAGGGGCCGAAGCTTTCTTT. As protein: CASSRYPGAEAFF.

The CDR3 DNA sequence: TGTGCCAGCAGCCAGAAACTAGCGGGATCTCAAGAGACCCAGTACTTC. It specifies CASSQKLAGSQETQYF. V is TRBV3-1 and J is TRBJ2-5, with 10 bases aligning to TRBD2. The CDR3 consists of 16 residues. J lost 2 bases, V lost 3 bases, and 6 bases had no gene match. Looked up from germline, CDR1 is LGHDT and CDR2 is YNNKEL (reference sequence).

The V call is TRBV5-4, the J call TRBJ2-3; 8 positions match TRBD1. J lost 4 bases, V lost 4 bases, and 8 bases had no gene match. Germline CDR1 reads SGHNT; CDR2 reads YYREEE (reference sequence). CDR3 length: 15 residues. CDR3 nucleotides: TGTGCCAGCAGCCCGGACAGGGCTGGAGCAGATACGCAGTATTTT. Residues: CASSPDRAGADTQYF.

This clonotype was observed at least ten times. The genes are TRBV29-1 and TRBJ2-7, with 11 bases matching TRBD1. The ends lost 6 bases at V and 6 bases at J; junction bases unmatched: 7. Germline CDR1 reads SQVTM; CDR2 reads ANQGSEA. This CDR3 comprises 13 residues. This chain's CDR3 is CSVSGQGVSEQYF. As DNA, the CDR3 is TGCAGCGTCTCGGGACAGGGGGTAAGCGAGCAGTACTTC.

About this clonotype: The junction departs from germline at one end; a sequencing error may be responsible. The chain couples TRBV5-6 to TRBJ2-7, with no clear D. Germline V gives CDR1 SGHDT, CDR2 YYEEEE. This CDR3 comprises 12 residues. This CDR3 reads CASSLRGNEQCF. CDR3 nucleotide sequence: TGTGCCAGCAGCTTGCGTGGGAACGAGCAGTGCTTC.

As regards this clonotype: A junction boundary mismatches the germline segment, possibly from a read error. V usage is TRBV7-2 and J usage is TRBJ1-1; no clear D gene. CDR1 SGHTA and CDR2 FQGNSA come from the germline V gene. The CDR3 is made up of 14 amino acids. CDR3 nucleotide sequence: TGTGCCATCAGCCATAGACTGTCGAACACTGAAGCTTTCTTT. It yields the protein CAISHRLSNTEAFF. The full variable domain, its missing parts supplied by reference TRBV7-2 and TRBJ1-1, is GAGVSQSPSNKVTEKGKDVELRCDPISGHTALYWYRQSLGQGLEFLIYFQGNSAPDKSGLPSDRFSAERTGGSVSTLTIQRTQQEDSAVYLCAISHRLSNTEAFFGQGTRLTVV.

V and J are TRBV14 and TRBJ2-1, with D perhaps TRBD2 (7 bases). Germline lookup yields CDR1 SGHDN and CDR2 FVKESK. V was trimmed by 4 bases and J by 9 bases, leaving 16 bases between them. This CDR3 spans 14 amino acids. This CDR3 is CASSLSPGGGEQFF. The CDR3 DNA reads TGTGCCAGCAGCCTCTCCCCGGGGGGCGGTGAGCAGTTCTTC. The full variable domain, with the rest looked up from reference TRBV14 and TRBJ2-1, is EAGVTQFPSHSVIEKGQTVTLRCDPISGHDNLYWYRRVMGKEIKFLLHFVKESKQDESGMPNNRFLAERTGGTYSTLKVQPAELEDSGVYFCASSLSPGGGEQFFGPGTRLTVL.

V usage is TRBV6-1 and J usage is TRBJ2-1; D possibly corresponds to TRBD1 (5 bases). V was trimmed by 3 bases and J by 6 bases, leaving 9 bases between them. Germline CDR1 is MNHNS and CDR2 is SASEGT. The CDR3 has 13 residues. DNA of the CDR3: TGTGCCAGCAGTGACAGGGAATCCAATGAGCAGTTCTTC. Translation gives CASSDRESNEQFF.

The sample holds a few counts of this clonotype. The chain uses TRBV3-1 and TRBJ2-7; D is uncertain. Germline CDR1 LGHDT, CDR2 YNNKEL (reference sequence). This CDR3 is 16 amino acids long. Between the trimmed V and J ends, which lost 4 bases and 1 base, there was a span of 17 bases. CDR3 region: CASSPNPVGQSYEQYF. DNA of the CDR3: TGTGCCAGCAGCCCTAACCCTGTCGGTCAATCCTACGAGCAGTACTTC.

The genes are TRBV27 and TRBJ2-5; 7 bases line up with TRBD2. Germline lookup yields CDR1 MNHEY and CDR2 SMNVEV (reference sequence). There are 13 residues in the CDR3. V gave up 5 bases and J gave up 11 bases; unmatched junction bases: 11. For the CDR3, the DNA is TGTGCCAGCAGTCCGTCTTCTAGCGGTGAGCAGTACTTC. Translating gives CASSPSSSGEQYF.

The rearrangement joins TRBV4-2 to TRBJ1-6, with TRBD1 matching over 12 bases. CDR1 and CDR2 (germline): LGHNA, YNFKEQ. V gave up 1 base and J gave up 7 bases; unmatched junction bases: 5. The CDR3 is 17 residues long. Written as DNA, the CDR3 is TGTGCCAGCAGCCAAGTTGGGACAGGGGGCATCAATTCACCCCTCCACTTT. Translation: CASSQVGTGGINSPLHF.

The chain has TRBV7-2 and TRBJ2-3; the match to TRBD2 covers 14 bases. The germline gives CDR1 SGHTA, CDR2 FQGNSA. CDR3 size: 17 residues. Losses at the gene ends were 5 bases for V and 3 bases for J; bases not matched to a gene: 7. The chain's CDR3 is CASSPGGLAGGTDTQYF. CDR3 in DNA: TGTGCCAGCAGCCCTGGAGGACTAGCGGGAGGAACAGATACGCAGTATTTT.

The chain recombines TRBV5-4 with TRBJ2-7; TRBD2 matches at 8 bases. The germline V gene encodes CDR1 SGHNT and CDR2 YYREEE (reference sequence). V lost 0 bases, J lost 2 bases, and 13 bases stayed unmatched. The CDR3 extends over 18 amino acids. CDR3: CASSLAPPGGPGTYEQYF. CDR3 nucleotide sequence: TGTGCCAGCAGCTTGGCTCCCCCGGGGGGGCCTGGGACCTACGAGCAGTACTTC.

This clonotype appeared many times. The chain carries TRBV20-1 and TRBJ2-7, with TRBD2 matching over 7 bases. The junction had 4 bases not matched to a gene; V was cut back by 2 bases and J by 0 bases. The CDR3 loop spans 14 amino acids. Germline values: CDR1 DFQATT, CDR2 SNEGSKA (reference sequence). The CDR3 coding sequence is TGCAGTGCTAGAAAGCTAGCGGTCTCCTACGAGCAGTACTTC. This gives the protein CSARKLAVSYEQYF.

This clonotype was counted many times. The CDR3 is CSGRQRTEAFF. The CDR3 nucleotides are TGCAGCGGTCGACAGCGCACTGAAGCTTTCTTT. The chain has TRBV29-1 and TRBJ1-1; tentative D call: TRBD1 (5 bases). The germline CDR1 and CDR2 sequences are SQVTM and ANQGSEA. Trimming stripped 7 bases from V and 4 bases from J, with 10 bases between. The CDR3 covers 11 residues.

V gene TRBV27 combines with J gene TRBJ2-2; the match to TRBD1 covers 7 bases. The germline CDR1 and CDR2 sequences are MNHEY and SMNVEV (reference sequence). CDR3 length: 16 amino acids. V was pared by 5 bases and J by 1 base, with 7 bases of the junction left unmatched. CDR3 sequence: CASSRTGQLNTGELFF. CDR3 coding DNA: TGTGCCAGCAGTCGGACGGGACAGCTGAACACCGGGGAGCTGTTTTTT.

This clonotype was observed a handful of times. The V and J genes are TRBV20-1 and TRBJ2-7; 7 bases align to TRBD2. CDR1 and CDR2 (germline): DFQATT, SNEGSKA (reference sequence). With 6 bases clipped from V and 4 bases from J, the junction kept 12 bases outside the gene matches. The CDR3 has 14 residues. For the CDR3, the DNA is TGCAGTGCCAGGTGGGGGGAGGGAGGATACGAGCAGTACTTC. It translates to CSARWGEGGYEQYF.

This clonotype has a count of ten or more. V gene TRBV7-9 combines with J gene TRBJ2-7, with D possibly matching TRBD2 (5 bases). Germline CDR1 reads SEHNR; CDR2 reads FQNEAQ (reference sequence). The V end was cut by 0 bases, the J end by 2 bases, with 11 bases between. CDR3 length equals 15 residues. The CDR3 protein is CASSLANGLTYEQYF. The DNA of the CDR3 is TGTGCCAGCAGCTTAGCTAACGGACTGACCTACGAGCAGTACTTC.